This T cell receptor (beta chain) emerged from a study of cytotoxic CD8 clonotypes in ibrutinib-treated CLL. Across the whole study: Mean yields were 255,043 productive templates and some 90,000 productive rearrangements per sample.

Germline CDR1 is LNHDA and CDR2 is SQIVND (reference sequence). V was trimmed by 4 bases and J by 0 bases, leaving 16 bases between them. The CDR3 is 17 amino acids. Target depth was 1 in 200,000 to 1 in 1 million T cells, about 10x per clonotype. Data came from immunoSEQ multiplex PCR; TCRdb stores just in-frame clones and leaves some out. The data hold about 150,000 clones, with around 80% observed a single time. The sample consisted of PBMCs, taken after 12 months of ibrutinib treatment. The rearrangement joins TRBV19 to TRBJ1-5, with D perhaps TRBD1 (5 bases). The receptor was isolated from a human donor with chronic lymphocytic leukemia. The CDR3 protein is CASSTPSGTYSNQPQHF. CDR3 sequence (DNA): TGTGCCAGTAGTACCCCGTCCGGGACGTATAGCAATCAGCCCCAGCATTTT.